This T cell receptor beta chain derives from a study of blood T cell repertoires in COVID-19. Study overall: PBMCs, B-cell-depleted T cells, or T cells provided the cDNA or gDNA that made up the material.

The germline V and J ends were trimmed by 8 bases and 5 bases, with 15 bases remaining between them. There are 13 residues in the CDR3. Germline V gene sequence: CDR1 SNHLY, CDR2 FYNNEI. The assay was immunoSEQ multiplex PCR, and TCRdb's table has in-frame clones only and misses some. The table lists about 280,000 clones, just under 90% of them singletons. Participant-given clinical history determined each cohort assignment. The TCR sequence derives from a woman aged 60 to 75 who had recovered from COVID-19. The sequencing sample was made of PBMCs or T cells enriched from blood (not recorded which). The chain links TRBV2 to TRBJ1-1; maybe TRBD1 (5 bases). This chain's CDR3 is CASGYIRQTEAFF. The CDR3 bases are TGTGCCAGCGGTTACATACGACAGACTGAAGCTTTCTTT.